This TCR beta chain was obtained from a study of regulatory T cells in long-lasting Graves disease (dated by TCRdb to the early 2020s). At the level of the whole study: This study used TCR sequencing and RNA sequencing of peripheral blood to compare persistent Graves' disease patients against newly diagnosed Graves' disease patients. The study was conducted in China and was registered as a clinical trial. A total of 35 or so samples were covered by TCR sequencing, comprising some 13 persistent and about 20 newly diagnosed Graves' disease patients. Results and caveats for the whole study, not just this receptor: More public clonotypes were shared among persistent patients (under 3,000) than among newly diagnosed patients (just under 1,000). Persistent disease showed preferential use of TRBV28, TRBJ1-2 and TRBJ2-5, whereas newly diagnosed disease favored TRBV20-1 and TRBJ2-1. The authors noted that the small sample size was a limitation that may lower accuracy. Lower TCR Shannon entropy and fewer highly expanded clones were observed in persistent Graves' disease patients than in newly diagnosed patients, which suggested clonal expansion. Because the primary lesion, thyroid tissue, could not be accessed, the study looked at peripheral blood alone.

The public reads were quality trimmed at Q25 with fastp and then assembled into clones with MiXCR by TCRdb, keeping productive beta chains. Here each entry gathers all rows of one CDR3 protein and keeps the most common genes and DNA. The sample data list approximately 580 distinct CDR3 sequences, and about three fifths of these were observed just once. The top ten clones comprise 15% to 20% of the sample. About this clonotype: It has no known antigen specificity. It has no much larger one-base neighbor in the sample; base qualities were not kept.

Clipping removes 6 bases from V and 2 bases from J, with 7 as the unmatched junction base count. The CDR3, cysteine through phenylalanine, is 14 amino acids long. Kept here is only the CDR3 DNA, which spans 42 bases and is read in frame from base 1. CDR1 SGHDN and CDR2 FVKESK are derived from the germline V gene. For both TCR sequencing and RNA sequencing, RNA was extracted from PBMCs using TRIzol. The diagnosis of Graves' disease followed American Thyroid Association guidelines. Patients were recruited from an endocrinology department in Xi'an, China. Each patient gave about 9.1 milliliters of peripheral blood, collected in an EDTA anticoagulant tube. Ficoll Paque Plus density gradient separation was used to isolate PBMCs, and no further T cell sorting was done. RNA quality was checked with an Agilent 2100 Bioanalyzer and agarose gel, and concentration with a NanoDrop 2000.

This material consisted of peripheral blood mononuclear cells (PBMCs), taken with antithyroid drug treatment, in newly diagnosed or persistent Graves disease (not recorded which). The sequence came from a female donor with Graves disease. Donor details come from another sample of the same person, matched by shared clones. The rearrangement combines TRBV14 with TRBJ2-7; TRBD1 aligns with 7 central bases. The DNA sequence is TGTGCCAGCAGTCCTAGACAGGGCCCCTACGAGCAGTACTTC. It encodes CASSPRQGPYEQYF. The full variable domain, completed from the reference TRBV14 and TRBJ2-7 proteins outside the CDR3, reads EAGVTQFPSHSVIEKGQTVTLRCDPISGHDNLYWYRRVMGKEIKFLLHFVKESKQDESGMPNNRFLAERTGGTYSTLKVQPAELEDSGVYFCASSPRQGPYEQYFGPGTRLTVT.